This is a list of T cell receptor beta chains from one sample in a study of multiple sclerosis patients with progressive multifocal leukoencephalopathy. Libraries were prepared by immunoSEQ multiplex PCR; TCRdb keeps only in-frame clonotypes and omits some of them. This sample has about 33,000 clones, with about 90% found just once. This material consisted of PBMCs, taken from a patient treated with natalizumab. These receptors were taken from a human donor with progressive multifocal leukoencephalopathy. The CDR3 runs from the conserved cysteine through the conserved F or W. The order of the fields is J gene, V gene, CDR3 protein.

TRBJ1-1,TRBV6-1,CASTQGQGINTEAFF
TRBJ1-2,TRBV7-9,CASSLGQAGTGIYGYTF
TRBJ1-2,TRBV20-1,CSATLEAGYTF
TRBJ2-1,TRBV5-1,CASSLSTSGSNEQFF
TRBJ2-2,TRBV6-6,CASSSPRRTGELFF
TRBJ2-7,TRBV19,CASSFSTGTYEQYF
TRBJ2-3,TRBV4-3,CASSQGVAGNTDTQYF
TRBJ1-1,TRBV18,CASSPLTETEAFF
TRBJ2-1,TRBV10-3,CAIWRGGSYNEQFF
TRBJ1-5,TRBV10-3,CAISERWENSNQPQHF
TRBJ1-1,TRBV2,CASLGQANAEAFF
TRBJ1-1,TRBV4-2,CASSTLGRGRMNTEAFF
TRBJ1-5,TRBV19,CASSTTGSDQPQHF